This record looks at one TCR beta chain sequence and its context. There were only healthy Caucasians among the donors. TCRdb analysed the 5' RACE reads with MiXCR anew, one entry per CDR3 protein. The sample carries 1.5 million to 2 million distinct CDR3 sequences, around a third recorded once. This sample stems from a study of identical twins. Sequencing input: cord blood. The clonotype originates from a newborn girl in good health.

CDR3 sequence: CASSQSWGDTQYF. Here the CDR3 DNA reads TGTGCCAGCAGTCAAAGTTGGGGAGATACGCAGTATTTT. The chain has TRBV7-6 and TRBJ2-3, with D uncertain. Trimming shortened V by 6 bases and J by 5 bases, and 12 bases separated the two germline ends. Germline V CDR1 and CDR2: SGHVS, FNYEAQ. The CDR3 sequence is 13 residues long.